This is a list of T cell receptor beta chains from one sample in a study of blood T cell repertoires in COVID-19. The assay was immunoSEQ multiplex PCR, and TCRdb's table has in-frame clones only and misses some. The sample includes about 140,000 clones, approximately 80% of them seen just once. The sample was PBMCs or T cells enriched from blood (not recorded which). The source is a woman aged 40 to 50 who had recovered from COVID-19. Both conserved end residues are part of each CDR3. A D gene is named only where the DNA matches it firmly. Clone size is stated in some rows and not others, as once, few, many or a class when expanded.

d_call clone_size j_call v_call cdr3_nt cdr3_aa
. . TRBJ1-1 TRBV7-9 TGTGCCAGCAGCCGACCCGGGTGGGACACTGAAGCTTTCTTT CASSRPGWDTEAFF
. . TRBJ1-1 TRBV5-4 TGTGCCAGCAGCTTGAGAGAAACTGAAGCTTTCTTT CASSLRETEAFF
TRBD2 . TRBJ2-1 TRBV4-2 TGTGCCAGCAGCCAAGATCTTGTAGCGGGGGCATACAATGAGCAGTTCTTC CASSQDLVAGAYNEQFF
. . TRBJ1-1 TRBV30 TGTGCCTGGGCTCAGGTCCAGAACACTGAAGCTTTCTTT CAWAQVQNTEAFF
TRBD2 . TRBJ2-5 TRBV4-1 TGCGCCAGCAGCCAAGATAGGACCGGGGGGGGGTATCAAGAGACCCAGTACTTC CASSQDRTGGGYQETQYF
. . TRBJ2-1 TRBV4-1 TGCGCCAGCAGCCAAGAATACAACTACAATGAGCAGTTCTTC CASSQEYNYNEQFF
TRBD1 once TRBJ2-2 TRBV19 TGTGCCAGTAGTCTTATAGACAGGGGCAGGGAGCTGTTTTTT CASSLIDRGRELFF
. . TRBJ1-4 TRBV2 TGTGCCAGCCTGAGAAGTGAAAAACTGTTTTTT CASLRSEKLFF
TRBD1 once TRBJ2-7 TRBV19 TGTGCCAGTAGTATGGACAGGGAGTACGAGCAGTACTTC CASSMDREYEQYF
TRBD1 . TRBJ1-1 TRBV12-5 TGTGCTAGTGGTCCCGGACAGGGCAACACTGAAGCTTTCTTT CASGPGQGNTEAFF
. once TRBJ1-2 TRBV2 TGTGCCAGCAGTGTGTTCGGGGGATATGGCTACACCTTC CASSVFGGYGYTF
TRBD2 . TRBJ2-3 TRBV11-2 TGTGCCGTAGCGGGAAAGGAGAAGGATACGCAGTATTTT CAVAGKEKDTQYF
. . TRBJ1-1 TRBV15 TGTGCCACCAGCAGAGGGGGCCCCGCAGGGAGGGCGAACACTGAAGCTTTCTTT CATSRGGPAGRANTEAFF
TRBD1 once TRBJ1-1 TRBV2 TGTGCCAGCAGTAGGGACAGGAACACTGAAGCTTTCTTT CASSRDRNTEAFF
TRBD1 . TRBJ2-2 TRBV27 TGTGCCAGCAGTTTCCGGGACAGGGGCCATGTGGGCACCGGGGAGCTGTTTTTT CASSFRDRGHVGTGELFF
. . TRBJ2-7 TRBV28 TGTGCCAGCACCGGGGGGCCCCTGGAGCAGTACTTC CASTGGPLEQYF
. . TRBJ1-6 TRBV2 TGTGCCAGCAGTGAGAGCTCCTATAATTCACCCCTCCACTTT CASSESSYNSPLHF
TRBD1 . TRBJ2-3 TRBV4-1 TGCGCCAGCAGCCTCGACAGGGGTCCGAGCACAGATACGCAGTATTTT CASSLDRGPSTDTQYF
TRBD1 . TRBJ2-5 TRBV18 TGTGCCAGCTCAGGGTTCGACAGGGTCCAAGAGACCCAGTACTTC CASSGFDRVQETQYF
TRBD1 . TRBJ1-1 TRBV30 TGTGCCTGGAGTGATGGACAGGGGATTGAAGCTTTCTTT CAWSDGQGIEAFF
TRBD1 . TRBJ1-1 TRBV5-5 TGTGCCAGCAGCTCCGGGACAGGGATGAACACTGAAGCTTTCTTT CASSSGTGMNTEAFF
TRBD1 . TRBJ1-2 TRBV19 TGTGCCAGTAGTCCGGGACAGGGGAACTATGGCTACACCTTC CASSPGQGNYGYTF
. . TRBJ1-5 TRBV27 TGTGCCAGCAGTTTGGGGGGTGCGCAGCCCCAGCATTTT CASSLGGAQPQHF
TRBD1 . TRBJ2-7 TRBV5-1 TGCGCCAGCAGCTCGACAGGGCTCGAGCAGTACTTC CASSSTGLEQYF
. . TRBJ2-7 TRBV18 TGTGCCAGCTCACCACCGCCGGGCTCCTACGAGCAGTACTTC CASSPPPGSYEQYF
. . TRBJ2-2 TRBV4-1 TGCGCCAGCAGCCTGAGAGGCACCGGGGAGCTGTTTTTT CASSLRGTGELFF
. . TRBJ2-7 TRBV19 TGTGCCAGTAGTATAGAACAGGGCTACGAGCAGTACTTC CASSIEQGYEQYF
TRBD2 few TRBJ2-7 TRBV4-1 TGCGCCAGCAGCCAAGCTAGCGGCTACGAGCAGTACTTC CASSQASGYEQYF
. . TRBJ2-3 TRBV3-1/TRBV3-2 TGTGCCAGCAGCCAAGTACAGGGCCTGTTCGCAGATACGCAGTATTTT CASSQVQGLFADTQYF
TRBD1 . TRBJ2-1 TRBV28 TGTGCCAGCAGCCCGACAGGGAGCGCCTACAATGAGCAGTTCTTC CASSPTGSAYNEQFF
. . TRBJ1-1 TRBV12-3/TRBV12-4 TGTGCCAGCAGTCTCACAGCGAACACTGAAGCTTTCTTT CASSLTANTEAFF
TRBD1 . TRBJ2-1 TRBV9 TGTGCCAGCAGCGTAGGGGGACAGGGAATTAACAATGAGCAGTTCTTC CASSVGGQGINNEQFF
. . TRBJ1-1 TRBV5-6 TGTGCCAGCAGCTTCGGTGATGAAGCTTTCTTT CASSFGDEAFF
. few TRBJ2-6 TRBV6-2/TRBV6-3 TGTGCCAGCAGTTACCAGGACTCTGGGGCCAACGTCCTGACTTTC CASSYQDSGANVLTF
. . TRBJ1-6 TRBV30 TGTGCCTGGAGGGCGGGGGCACATTCACCCCTCCACTTT CAWRAGAHSPLHF